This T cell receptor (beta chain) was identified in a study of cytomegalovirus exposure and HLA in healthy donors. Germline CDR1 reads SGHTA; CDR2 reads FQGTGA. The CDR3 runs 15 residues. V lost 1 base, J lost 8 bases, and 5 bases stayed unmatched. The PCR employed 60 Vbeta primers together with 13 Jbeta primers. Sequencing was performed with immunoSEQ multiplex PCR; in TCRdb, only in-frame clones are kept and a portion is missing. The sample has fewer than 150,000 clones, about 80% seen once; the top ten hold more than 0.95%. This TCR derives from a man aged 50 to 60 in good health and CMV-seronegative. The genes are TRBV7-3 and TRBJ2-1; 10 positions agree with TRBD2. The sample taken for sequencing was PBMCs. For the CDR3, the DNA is TGTGCCAGCAGCTTAATAGCGGGAGGAAGCTATGAGCAGTTCTTC. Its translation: CASSLIAGGSYEQFF.